The present entry profiles one TCR beta chain with its context. Its antigen is as yet unknown. TCRdb's table, derived via immunoSEQ multiplex PCR, lists solely in-frame clones and lacks some. This table has about 110,000 clones, 70% to 90% appearing once. Doses given second, at about 4 or about 12 weeks, were pooled. The source of the sample is a study of T cell responses to AZD1222 COVID-19 vaccine. Germline V CDR1 and CDR2: SGHTA, FQGTGA. The length of the CDR3 is 15 residues. The V end was cut by 5 bases, the J end by 9 bases, with 20 bases between. Overall study findings and caveats: Of spike-specific TCRs, nearly half reportedly target regions left unmutated in variants. Vaccine-related CD4 TCRs covered spike, predominating at 160-218 and 743-854. It should be noted that donors were predominantly white British and more often female, and clonal diversity was possibly underestimated.

The input for sequencing was peripheral blood, taken 28 days after the second AZD1222 dose. J is TRBJ1-5 and V is TRBV7-3; weak D call: TRBD1 (6 bases). The sequence was obtained from an adult who received the AZD1222 COVID-19 vaccine. CDR3 sequence: CASSPKVPGARPQHF. The CDR3 DNA reads as TGTGCCAGCAGCCCAAAGGTCCCAGGGGCTCGGCCCCAGCATTTT.